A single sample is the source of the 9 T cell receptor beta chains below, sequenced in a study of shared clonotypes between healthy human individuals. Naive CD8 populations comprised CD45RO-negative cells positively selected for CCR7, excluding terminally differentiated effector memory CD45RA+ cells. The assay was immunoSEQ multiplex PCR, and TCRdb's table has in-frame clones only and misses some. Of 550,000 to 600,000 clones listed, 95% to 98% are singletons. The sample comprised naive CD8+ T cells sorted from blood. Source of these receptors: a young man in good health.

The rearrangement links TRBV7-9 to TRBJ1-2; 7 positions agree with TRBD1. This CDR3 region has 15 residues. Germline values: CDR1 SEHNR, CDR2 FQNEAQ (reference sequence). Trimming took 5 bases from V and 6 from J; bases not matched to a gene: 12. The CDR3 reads CASSGQTGTVDGYTF. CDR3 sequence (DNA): TGTGCCAGCAGCGGCCAGACCGGGACAGTGGATGGCTACACCTTC.

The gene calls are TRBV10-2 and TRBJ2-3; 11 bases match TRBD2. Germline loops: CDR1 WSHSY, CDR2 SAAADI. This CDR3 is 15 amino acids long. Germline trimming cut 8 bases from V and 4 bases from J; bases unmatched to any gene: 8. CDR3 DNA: TGCGCCAGCCGGGGCGCTAGCGGGAGGCCAGATACGCAGTATTTT. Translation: CASRGASGRPDTQYF.

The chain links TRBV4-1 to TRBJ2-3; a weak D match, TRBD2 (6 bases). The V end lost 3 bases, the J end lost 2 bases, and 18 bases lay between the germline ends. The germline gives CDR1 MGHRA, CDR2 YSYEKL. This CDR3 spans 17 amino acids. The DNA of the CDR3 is TGCGCCAGCAGCCAGTACCCCCGGGAGCGCAACACAGATACGCAGTATTTT. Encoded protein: CASSQYPRERNTDTQYF.

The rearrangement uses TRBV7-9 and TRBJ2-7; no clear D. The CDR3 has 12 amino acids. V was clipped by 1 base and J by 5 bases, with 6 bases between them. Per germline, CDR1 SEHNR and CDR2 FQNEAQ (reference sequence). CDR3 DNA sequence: TGTGCCAGCAGCTTAGATGATCACGAGCAGTACTTC. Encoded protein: CASSLDDHEQYF.

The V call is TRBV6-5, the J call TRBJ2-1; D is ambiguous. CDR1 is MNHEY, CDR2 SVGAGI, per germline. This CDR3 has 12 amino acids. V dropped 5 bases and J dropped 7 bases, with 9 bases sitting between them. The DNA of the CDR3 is TGTGCCAGCAGTCCCAATAGAAATGAGCAGTTCTTC. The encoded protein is CASSPNRNEQFF.

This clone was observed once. CDR3 bases: TGTGCCAGCAGTCCAGGGGGCGCAGCCTATGGCTACACCTTC. The encoded protein is CASSPGGAAYGYTF. The chain recombines TRBV28 with TRBJ1-2, with TRBD1 matching 8 bases. This CDR3 has 14 residues. Unmatched junction bases numbered 6, after V lost 5 bases and J lost 4 bases. The V gene's germline CDR1 is MDHEN and CDR2 SYDVKM.

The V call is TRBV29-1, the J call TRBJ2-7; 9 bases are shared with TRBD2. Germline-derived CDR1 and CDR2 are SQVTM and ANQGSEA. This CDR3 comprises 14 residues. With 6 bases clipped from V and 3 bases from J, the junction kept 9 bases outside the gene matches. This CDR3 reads CSVSTSGNYYEQYF. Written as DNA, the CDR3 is TGCAGCGTGTCGACTAGCGGAAACTACTACGAGCAGTACTTC.

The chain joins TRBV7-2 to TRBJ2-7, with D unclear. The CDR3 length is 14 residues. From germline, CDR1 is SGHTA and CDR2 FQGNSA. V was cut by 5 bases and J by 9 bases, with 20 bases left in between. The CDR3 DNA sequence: TGTGCCAGCAGCCCAACTTTACCCTCTACGAGGCAGTACTTC. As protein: CASSPTLPSTRQYF.

CDR3 region: CASSHAGNEQFF. The CDR3 DNA reads as TGCGCCAGCAGCCACGCCGGCAATGAGCAGTTCTTC. V usage is TRBV4-1 and J usage is TRBJ2-1, with D uncertain. V lost 3 bases and J 6 bases, leaving 6 bases between the germline ends. The CDR3 consists of 12 residues. Germline V gene sequence: CDR1 MGHRA, CDR2 YSYEKL.